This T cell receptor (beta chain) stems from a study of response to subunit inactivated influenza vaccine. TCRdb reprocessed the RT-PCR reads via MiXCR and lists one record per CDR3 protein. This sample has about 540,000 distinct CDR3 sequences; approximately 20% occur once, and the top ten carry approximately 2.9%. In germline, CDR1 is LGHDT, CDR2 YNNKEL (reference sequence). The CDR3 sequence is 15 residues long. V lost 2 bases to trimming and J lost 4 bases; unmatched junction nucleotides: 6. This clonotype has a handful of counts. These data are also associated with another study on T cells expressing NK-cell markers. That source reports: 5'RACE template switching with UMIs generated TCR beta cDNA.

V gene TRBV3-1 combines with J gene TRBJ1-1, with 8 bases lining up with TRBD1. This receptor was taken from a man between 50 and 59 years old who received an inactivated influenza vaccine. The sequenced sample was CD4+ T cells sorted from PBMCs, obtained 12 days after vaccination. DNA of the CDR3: TGTGCCAGCAGCCAAAGGGACAGGACGCTCACTGAAGCTTTCTTT. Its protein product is CASSQRDRTLTEAFF. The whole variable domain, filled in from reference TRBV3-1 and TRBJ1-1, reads DTAVSQTPKYLVTQMGNDKSIKCEQNLGHDTMYWYKQDSKKFLKIMFSYNNKELIINETVPNRFSPKSPDKAHLNLHINSLELGDSAVYFCASSQRDRTLTEAFFGQGTRLTVV.